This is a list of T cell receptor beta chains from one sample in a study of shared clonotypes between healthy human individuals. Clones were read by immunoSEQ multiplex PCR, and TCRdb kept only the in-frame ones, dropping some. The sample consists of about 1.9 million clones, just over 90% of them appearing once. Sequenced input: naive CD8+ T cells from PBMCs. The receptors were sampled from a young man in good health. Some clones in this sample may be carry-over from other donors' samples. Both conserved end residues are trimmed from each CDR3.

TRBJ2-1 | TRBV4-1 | ASSHLASEQF
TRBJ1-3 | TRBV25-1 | ASSQGNTIY
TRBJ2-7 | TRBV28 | ASNSPPEQY
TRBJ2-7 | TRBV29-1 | SVEVSDRASYEQY
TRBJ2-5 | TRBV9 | ASSVGGSSGSGGTQY
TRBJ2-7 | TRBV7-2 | ASRHRQNSYEQY
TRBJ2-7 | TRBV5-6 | ASSFTLVPYEQY
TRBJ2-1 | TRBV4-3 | ASSQDWGETGIYNEQF
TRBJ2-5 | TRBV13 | ASSKTSKDQETQY
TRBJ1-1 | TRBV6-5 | ASSYLRGLNTEAF
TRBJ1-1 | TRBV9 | ASSVHPIKGNTEAF
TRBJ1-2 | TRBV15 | ATKSGQGNYGYT